Following are 6 T cell receptor beta chains from one sample sequenced in a study of human T cells and chemical hapten exposure. This sample's time point: patch test 3, about 24 weeks after DPC sensitization. The treatment denotes: therapeutic diphenylcyclopropenone sensitization with weekly scalp DPC. TCRdb called the RACE reads again in MiXCR, with one record for every CDR3 protein. The sample lists some 71,000 distinct CDR3 sequences; over 8.5% were seen once. The sample consisted of whole blood, taken in connection with sensitization to the hapten diphenylcyclopropenone (DPC). The receptors stem from a woman in her forties or fifties with alopecia areata. Some clones in this sample may be carry-over from other donors' samples.

This clonotype was counted at least ten times. The V and J genes are TRBV5-1 and TRBJ2-7, with a possible D match to TRBD2 (5 bases). The V gene's germline CDR1 is SGHRS and CDR2 YFSETQ. With 4 bases removed from V and 9 bases from J, the gap between germline ends came to 17 bases. This CDR3 contains 13 residues. The CDR3 region is CASSPPLEGWQYF. In DNA, the CDR3 is TGCGCCAGCAGCCCCCCACTAGAAGGGTGGCAGTACTTC.

Many counts were recorded for this clonotype. The chain has TRBV20-1 and TRBJ2-3; D is uncertain. V dropped 7 bases and J dropped 2 bases, with 22 bases sitting between them. The germline CDR1 and CDR2 sequences are DFQATT and SNEGSKA (reference sequence). The CDR3 is 16 residues long. The CDR3 protein is CSVQRFDAGPTDTQYF. The CDR3 coding sequence is TGCAGTGTCCAGAGATTCGATGCCGGTCCCACAGATACGCAGTATTTT.

This clonotype was seen many times. The chain uses TRBV20-1 and TRBJ1-5; D unresolved. V was trimmed by 0 bases and J by 6 bases, leaving 21 bases between them. This CDR3 comprises 17 residues. Per germline, CDR1 DFQATT and CDR2 SNEGSKA (reference sequence). The CDR3 is CSARDPREATFSQPQHF. The DNA for the CDR3 is TGCAGTGCTAGAGATCCGCGGGAGGCCACCTTTAGTCAGCCCCAGCATTTT.

Regarding this clonotype: Just one base apart from a much larger clone, this may be a read error. CDR3: CSVLSSTEAFF. The CDR3 DNA follows: TGCAGCGTTCTTAGTTCGACTGAAGCTTTCTTT. V usage is TRBV29-1 and J usage is TRBJ1-1; unclear D gene. Trimming took 5 bases from V and 5 from J, leaving 9 bases between them. The CDR3 is made up of 11 amino acids. In germline, CDR1 is SQVTM, CDR2 ANQGSEA.

This clonotype was recorded many times. This chain connects TRBV11-2 to TRBJ1-1; D unclear. V was clipped by 0 bases and J by 10 bases, with 6 bases between them. Per the germline V gene, CDR1 is SGHAT and CDR2 is FQNNGV. The CDR3 runs 11 residues. For the CDR3, the DNA is TGTGCCAGCAGCTTAGAGAGAGGAGCTTTCTTT. Translation: CASSLERGAFF.

The sample holds a few counts of this clonotype. The chain has TRBV12-3 or TRBV12-4 and TRBJ2-1; TRBD2 aligns across 7 bases. Losses at the gene ends were 7 bases for V and 1 base for J; bases not matched to a gene: 10. The CDR3 has 16 amino acids. DNA for the CDR3: TGTGCCAGCATTAGGGAGGGGTCCTTATCCTACAATGAGCAGTTCTTC. Translating it yields CASIREGSLSYNEQFF.